A single sample is the source of the 9 T cell receptor beta chains below, sequenced in a study of T-cell reconstitution after alpha-beta-depleted transplantation in children. Unique molecular identifiers tagged the TCRbeta library. One entry per CDR3 protein, called by TCRdb with MiXCR from the PCR reads. In the table there are approximately 520,000 distinct CDR3 sequences, around 10% of which are singletons. The material was PBMCs, mostly from graft donor cells, obtained 180 days after TCRalphabeta/CD19-depleted stem cell transplant. These receptors all come from a female patient between 2 and 15 years old who had a stem cell transplant for aplastic anemia, so the T cells may come from the graft donor.

This clonotype came up a few times. This chain joins TRBV4-3 and TRBJ2-3; perhaps TRBD2 as D (6 bases). The CDR3 extends over 17 amino acids. Between the trimmed V and J ends, which lost 0 bases and 4 bases, there was a span of 17 bases. In germline, CDR1 is LGHNA, CDR2 YSLEER. Here the CDR3 DNA reads TGCGCCAGCAGCCAAGATCACGTGGGGGGAGGTTCAGATACGCAGTATTTT. Its protein is CASSQDHVGGGSDTQYF.

The chain joins TRBV20-1 to TRBJ2-1; D gene ambiguous. The germline V gene encodes CDR1 DFQATT and CDR2 SNEGSKA (reference sequence). This CDR3 spans 11 amino acids. V was cut by 5 bases and J by 8 bases, with 10 bases left in between. This CDR3 reads CSAGPRDEQFF. The CDR3 DNA is TGCAGTGCTGGGCCCCGAGATGAGCAGTTCTTC.

This clonotype turned up a few times. V gene TRBV7-2 combines with J gene TRBJ2-7; D is possibly TRBD1 or TRBD2 (5 bases each). The CDR3 spans 13 residues. The germline V and J ends were trimmed by 1 base and 3 bases, with 7 bases remaining between them. The V gene's germline CDR1 is SGHTA and CDR2 FQGNSA. CDR3 DNA: TGTGCCAGCAGCTTAGGGGGGTGCTACGAGCAGTACTTC. This encodes CASSLGGCYEQYF.

The genes are TRBV6-6 and TRBJ2-7; D not certain. Trimming pared 3 bases from V and 6 bases from J, leaving 6 bases between. Germline V gene lookup returns CDR1 MNHNY and CDR2 SVGAGI (reference sequence). This CDR3 spans 11 amino acids. The CDR3 here is CASSYQFEQYF. DNA for the CDR3: TGTGCCAGCAGTTATCAGTTCGAGCAGTACTTC.

The chain links TRBV7-2 to TRBJ2-7, with D uncertain. This CDR3 has 14 amino acids. Germline V gene sequence: CDR1 SGHTA, CDR2 FQGNSA. V lost 4 bases to trimming and J lost 0 bases, with 10 bases between them. The CDR3: CASSSDAISYEQYF. The DNA for the CDR3 is TGTGCCAGCAGCTCGGACGCGATCTCCTACGAGCAGTACTTC.

This clonotype was recorded a few times. The rearrangement links TRBV27 to TRBJ1-2; D gene uncertain. In germline, CDR1 is MNHEY, CDR2 SMNVEV (reference sequence). Between the trimmed V and J ends, which lost 5 bases and 4 bases, there was a span of 17 bases. The CDR3 runs 15 residues. The CDR3, as DNA: TGTGCCAGCAGTCCTAACTTTGGGGATTCCTATGGCTACACCTTC. This translates into CASSPNFGDSYGYTF.

The chain joins TRBV7-2 to TRBJ2-1; D might be TRBD1 (5 bases). The CDR3 is 15 residues long. V shed 2 bases and J shed 10 bases, with 18 bases lying between them. Germline-derived CDR1 and CDR2 are SGHTA and FQGNSA. The CDR3 loop reads CASSLNGQGMGEQFF. The CDR3 DNA follows: TGTGCCAGCAGCTTAAACGGGCAGGGAATGGGGGAGCAGTTCTTC.

In its sample, this clonotype was seen a few times. The rearrangement joins TRBV7-9 to TRBJ1-5; 8 bases agree with TRBD1. Germline V CDR1 and CDR2: SEHNR, FQNEAQ (reference sequence). CDR3 length equals 15 residues. V dropped 1 base and J dropped 6; count of bases not matched to a gene: 5. The CDR3 bases are TGTGCCAGCAGCTTAGGACAGGGGACGAGTCAGCCCCAGCATTTT. Translated, it gives CASSLGQGTSQPQHF.

This clonotype was counted a few times. The chain joins TRBV5-1 to TRBJ2-1, with unresolved D. Germline V gives CDR1 SGHRS, CDR2 YFSETQ. V lost 0 bases and J lost 8, with 18 bases in between. The CDR3 contains 16 residues. The CDR3 loop reads CASSLGREVWWDEQFF. The CDR3 nucleotides read TGCGCCAGCAGCTTGGGGCGAGAGGTTTGGTGGGATGAGCAGTTCTTC.